Below, 26 T cell receptor beta chains from the same sample are listed, as sequenced in a study of blood T cell repertoires in COVID-19. Sequenced by immunoSEQ multiplex PCR; TCRdb stores in-frame clones only, minus some. The profile shows approximately 140,000 clones, around 80% of them singletons. The material sequenced was peripheral blood. All receptors derive from a human donor with acute or convalescent COVID-19. The donor label of this sample is uncertain.

V and J are TRBV7-2 and TRBJ1-1; no clear D gene. Germline CDR1 is SGHTA and CDR2 is FQGNSA. V gave up 2 bases and J gave up 3 bases, with 7 bases separating them. There are 13 residues in the CDR3. The CDR3 loop is CASSLMGYTEAFF. CDR3 nucleotides: TGTGCCAGCAGCTTAATGGGCTACACTGAAGCTTTCTTT.

The rearrangement links TRBV18 to TRBJ2-7; the D gene is possibly TRBD2 (6 bases). Trimming stripped 3 bases from V and 9 bases from J, with 15 bases between. Germline V CDR1 and CDR2: KGHSH, LQKENI. The CDR3 is 13 residues long. DNA for the CDR3: TGTGCCAGCTCACCTACGGGGGAACTGGGGCAGTACTTC. This encodes CASSPTGELGQYF.

The count of this clone is one. The chain links TRBV7-9 to TRBJ2-5; 9 nucleotides agree with TRBD2. CDR3 size: 15 residues. V shed 7 bases and J 1 base; nucleotides not matched to a gene: 7. Germline V lookup: CDR1 SEHNR, CDR2 FQNEAQ (reference sequence). Here the CDR3 reads CASTVTRGGQETQYF. CDR3 DNA: TGTGCCAGCACCGTTACGCGGGGGGGCCAAGAGACCCAGTACTTC.

This clone was seen once. This chain links TRBV14 with TRBJ1-2; D gene ambiguous. Trimming cost V 2 bases and J 8 bases, with 9 bases left between them. This CDR3 comprises 12 residues. The germline gives CDR1 SGHDN, CDR2 FVKESK. This chain's CDR3 is CASSQSGLGYTF. Here the CDR3 DNA reads TGTGCCAGCAGCCAATCGGGGTTAGGCTACACCTTC.

This clone was observed a handful of times. The V gene is TRBV30, the J gene TRBJ1-5; D is uncertain. Trimming shortened V by 4 bases and J by 1 base, and 14 bases separated the two germline ends. CDR3 length equals 15 residues. The germline V gene has CDR1 GTSNPN and CDR2 SVGIG (reference sequence). The CDR3 DNA follows: TGTGCCTGGACCCCGCGGCTCCGGAGCAATCAGCCCCAGCATTTT. Translation gives CAWTPRLRSNQPQHF.

This chain links TRBV19 with TRBJ1-2, with D unresolved. Trimming left V 4 bases short and J 5 bases short, with 11 bases between. Germline-derived CDR1 and CDR2 are LNHDA and SQIVND (reference sequence). CDR3 size: 13 residues. DNA of the CDR3: TGTGCCAGTAGTAACAGTATGTGGTATGGCTACACCTTC. Translation: CASSNSMWYGYTF.

The DNA of the CDR3 is TGTGCCAGCTCACCATACAGGGACAGCCTAACCTACGAGCAGTACTTC. Translating gives CASSPYRDSLTYEQYF. This sequence joins TRBV18 and TRBJ2-7, with 7 bases matching TRBD1. Germline V gene data show CDR1 as KGHSH and CDR2 as LQKENI. V shed 2 bases, J shed 2 bases, and the junction held 9 bases outside the gene matches. The CDR3 covers 16 residues.

This clone was counted only a few times. The chain has TRBV30 and TRBJ1-2, with D possibly being TRBD1 (6 bases). This CDR3 region has 15 residues. V lost 0 bases and J lost 5, with 16 bases in between. The germline V gene encodes CDR1 GTSNPN and CDR2 SVGIG (reference sequence). DNA for the CDR3: TGTGCCTGGAGTGTACGGGGGGCCACAGCTTATGGCTACACCTTC. Translated, it gives CAWSVRGATAYGYTF.

This clone has a handful of counts. The chain joins TRBV19 to TRBJ1-2; the match to TRBD1 covers 9 bases. The V segment lost 7 bases and the J segment 8 bases; nucleotides outside the gene matches: 8. The CDR3 has 13 amino acids. Germline CDR1 and CDR2: LNHDA and SQIVND (reference sequence). CDR3 sequence (DNA): TGTGCCAGTACCCAGGGACAGGGTGGAGGCTACACCTTC. Translating gives CASTQGQGGGYTF.

This clone has just a few counts. The chain has TRBV30 and TRBJ1-4; D uncertain. The V gene lost 3 bases and the J gene lost 8 bases, with 13 bases spanning the gap. The V gene's germline CDR1 is GTSNPN and CDR2 SVGIG (reference sequence). The CDR3 spans 13 residues. CDR3 sequence reads: CAWRRTFVEKLFF. The CDR3 coding sequence is TGTGCCTGGAGACGTACTTTCGTGGAAAAACTGTTTTTT.

The chain carries TRBV4-2 and TRBJ1-5, with 7 bases identical to TRBD1. This CDR3 has 18 amino acids. CDR1 LGHNA and CDR2 YNFKEQ come from the germline V gene. After removal of 0 bases from V and 7 bases from J, the junction contained 15 bases not matched to a gene. The CDR3 sequence: CASSQDGDRGGSGQPQHF. Here the CDR3 DNA reads TGTGCCAGCAGCCAAGATGGGGATAGAGGGGGCTCGGGACAGCCCCAGCATTTT.

The chain employs TRBV21-1 and TRBJ1-2; the table's D call TRBD1 went unverified against the DNA. TRBV21-1 is a pseudogene segment. The length of the CDR3 is 15 residues. As DNA, the CDR3 is TGTGCCAGCAACACGGGACAGGGATGTAACTATGGCTACACCTTC. This encodes CASNTGQGCNYGYTF.

This chain uses TRBV10-3 with TRBJ1-5; 12 positions agree with TRBD1. The CDR3 length is 17 residues. V was pared by 6 bases and J by 0 bases, with 6 bases of the junction left unmatched. Germline V gene lookup returns CDR1 ENHRY and CDR2 SYGVKD. Here the CDR3 reads CAISPGTGGYSNQPQHF. CDR3 nucleotide sequence: TGTGCCATCAGCCCCGGGACAGGGGGCTATAGCAATCAGCCCCAGCATTTT.

The chain carries TRBV10-3 and TRBJ1-6, with 7 nucleotides matching TRBD1. Germline CDR1 reads ENHRY; CDR2 reads SYGVKD. The ends lost 6 bases at V and 5 bases at J; junction bases unmatched: 4. The CDR3 totals 14 residues. The CDR3 sequence is CAIRPGTDNSPLHF. The DNA of the CDR3 is TGTGCCATCAGACCCGGGACAGATAATTCACCCCTCCACTTT.

This chain links TRBV19 with TRBJ2-2, with D perhaps matching TRBD2 (6 bases). The CDR3 is 14 residues long. Germline V gives CDR1 LNHDA, CDR2 SQIVND (reference sequence). V was cut by 6 bases and J by 2 bases, with 10 bases left in between. The chain's CDR3 is CASRGGLNTGELFF. CDR3 sequence (DNA): TGTGCCAGTAGGGGGGGACTTAACACCGGGGAGCTGTTTTTT.

CDR3 region: CASSPPGAEGTQYF. Written as DNA, the CDR3 is TGTGCCAGCAGCCCCCCAGGGGCGGAAGGGACCCAGTACTTC. The V and J genes are TRBV7-2 and TRBJ2-5; D may be TRBD1 (6 bases). From germline, CDR1 is SGHTA and CDR2 FQGNSA. V was clipped by 5 bases and J by 7 bases, with 17 bases between them. There are 14 residues in the CDR3.

The rearrangement uses TRBV7-9 and TRBJ1-5, with D possibly being TRBD1 (6 bases). The CDR3 sequence is 13 residues long. Germline loops: CDR1 SEHNR, CDR2 FQNEAQ (reference sequence). V was clipped by 5 bases and J by 5 bases, with 10 bases between them. The CDR3: CASSGGQYQPQHF. CDR3 sequence (DNA): TGTGCCAGCAGCGGAGGACAGTATCAGCCCCAGCATTTT. Looking up the rest from reference TRBV7-9 and TRBJ1-5 gives the full variable domain: DTGVSQNPRHKITKRGQNVTFRCDPISEHNRLYWYRQTLGQGPEFLTYFQNEAQLEKSRLLSDRFSAERPKGSFSTLEIQRTEQGDSAMYLCASSGGQYQPQHFGDGTRLSIL.

The CDR3 reads CASSRARGQPLSGGYTF. DNA for the CDR3: TGTGCCAGCAGCCGCGCCCGGGGACAGCCCTTATCGGGGGGCTACACCTTC. The chain carries TRBV7-2 and TRBJ1-2; 7 bases are shared with TRBD1. Germline-derived CDR1 and CDR2 are SGHTA and FQGNSA. CDR3 length: 17 residues. V gave up 5 bases and J gave up 8 bases; unmatched junction bases: 20.

The V and J genes are TRBV19 and TRBJ2-1; 11 bases fit TRBD1. Losses at the gene ends were 6 bases for V and 4 bases for J; bases not matched to a gene: 5. Germline-derived CDR1 and CDR2 are LNHDA and SQIVND (reference sequence). This CDR3 region has 15 residues. CDR3 nucleotides: TGTGCCAGTAGCGCTGGGACAGGGGGTTACAATGAGCAGTTCTTC. Protein sequence: CASSAGTGGYNEQFF.

The table lists this clone with a count of one. The V and J genes are TRBV14 and TRBJ1-1, with D hard to call. This CDR3 contains 13 residues. CDR1 and CDR2 (germline): SGHDN, FVKESK. Trimming left V 4 bases short and J 1 base short, with 7 bases between. CDR3 loop: CASSLAGNTEAFF. In DNA form, the CDR3 reads TGTGCCAGCAGCCTTGCAGGGAACACTGAAGCTTTCTTT.

The chain combines TRBV19 with TRBJ2-7; 7 positions agree with TRBD1. Germline values: CDR1 LNHDA, CDR2 SQIVND (reference sequence). This CDR3 contains 13 residues. The trim removed 4 bases at V and 6 bases at J, leaving 6 bases unmatched. As DNA, the CDR3 is TGTGCCAGTAGTAAGTCGGACAGGCGCGAGCAGTACTTC. Residues: CASSKSDRREQYF.

This chain joins TRBV18 and TRBJ2-5; 12 bases are shared with TRBD1. CDR1 and CDR2 (germline): KGHSH, LQKENI. The CDR3 runs to 16 residues. V dropped 6 bases and J dropped 5; count of bases not matched to a gene: 10. CDR3 amino acids: CASSPGQGAPGETQYF. DNA of the CDR3: TGTGCCAGCTCGCCGGGACAGGGGGCCCCTGGGGAGACCCAGTACTTC.

The chain joins TRBV27 to TRBJ1-2; D gene ambiguous. CDR1 and CDR2 (germline): MNHEY, SMNVEV (reference sequence). The CDR3 sequence is 15 residues long. V was clipped by 0 bases and J by 8 bases, with 16 bases between them. The CDR3 DNA is TGTGCCAGCAGTTTATCCCCCGACGGGAAAGGGGGCTACACCTTC. Amino acid sequence: CASSLSPDGKGGYTF.

The chain uses TRBV18 and TRBJ1-4; 10 bases map to TRBD1. The germline V gene has CDR1 KGHSH and CDR2 LQKENI. This CDR3 contains 16 residues. Trimming at V came to 4 bases and at J to 5 bases, leaving 7 bases not matched to a gene. CDR3 loop: CASSLGPGQGNEKLFF. The CDR3 nucleotides read TGTGCCAGCTCACTCGGCCCGGGACAGGGGAATGAAAAACTGTTTTTT.

The chain carries TRBV7-2 and TRBJ1-2; D is ambiguous. V was cut by 6 bases and J by 4 bases, with 12 bases left in between. CDR1 and CDR2 from the germline V gene are SGHTA and FQGNSA. The CDR3 is made up of 13 amino acids. CDR3 residues: CASSPERVYGYTF. The CDR3 DNA follows: TGTGCCAGCAGTCCGGAGCGGGTCTATGGCTACACCTTC.

The rearrangement joins TRBV30 to TRBJ1-5; D not resolved. The V and J ends lost 2 bases and 7 bases respectively, with 12 bases between them. Looked up from germline, CDR1 is GTSNPN and CDR2 is SVGIG (reference sequence). The CDR3 has 13 amino acids. CDR3 in amino acids: CAWSRDREQPQHF. DNA for the CDR3: TGTGCCTGGAGTCGTGACCGGGAGCAGCCCCAGCATTTT.